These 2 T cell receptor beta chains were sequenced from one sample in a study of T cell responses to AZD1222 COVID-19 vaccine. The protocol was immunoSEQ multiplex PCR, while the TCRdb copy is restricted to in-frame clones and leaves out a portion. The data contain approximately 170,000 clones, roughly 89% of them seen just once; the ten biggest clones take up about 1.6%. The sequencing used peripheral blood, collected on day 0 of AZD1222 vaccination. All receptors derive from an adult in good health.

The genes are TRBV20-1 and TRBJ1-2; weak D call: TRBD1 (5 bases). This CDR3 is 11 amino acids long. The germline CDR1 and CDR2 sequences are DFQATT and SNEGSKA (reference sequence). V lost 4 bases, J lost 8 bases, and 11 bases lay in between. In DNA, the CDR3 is TGCAGTGCTATTACGGGGGGAGGCTACACCTTC. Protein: CSAITGGGYTF.

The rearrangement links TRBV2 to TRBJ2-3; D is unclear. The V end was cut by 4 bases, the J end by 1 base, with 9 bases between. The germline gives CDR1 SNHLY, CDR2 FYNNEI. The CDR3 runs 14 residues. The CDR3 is CASSGKTRTDTQYF. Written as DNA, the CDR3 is TGTGCCAGCAGTGGAAAGACTCGCACAGATACGCAGTATTTT.